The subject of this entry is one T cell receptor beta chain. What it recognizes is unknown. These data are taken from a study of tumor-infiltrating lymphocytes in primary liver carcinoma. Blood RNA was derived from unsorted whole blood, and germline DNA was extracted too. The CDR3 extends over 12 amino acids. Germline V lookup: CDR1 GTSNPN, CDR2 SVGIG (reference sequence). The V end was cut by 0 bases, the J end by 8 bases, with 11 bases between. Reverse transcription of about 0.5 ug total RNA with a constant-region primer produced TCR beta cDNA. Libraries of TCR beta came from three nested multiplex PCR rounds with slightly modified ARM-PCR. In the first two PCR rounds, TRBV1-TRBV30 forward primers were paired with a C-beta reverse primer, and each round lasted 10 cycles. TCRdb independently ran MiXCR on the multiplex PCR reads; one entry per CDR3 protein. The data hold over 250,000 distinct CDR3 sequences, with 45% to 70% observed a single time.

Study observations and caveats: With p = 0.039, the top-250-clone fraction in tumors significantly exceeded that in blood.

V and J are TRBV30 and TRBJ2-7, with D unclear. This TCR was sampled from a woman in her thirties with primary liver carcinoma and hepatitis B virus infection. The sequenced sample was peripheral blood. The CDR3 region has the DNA TGTGCCTGGAGTGTTTCGGTAGGGCAGCAGTACTTC. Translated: CAWSVSVGQQYF.